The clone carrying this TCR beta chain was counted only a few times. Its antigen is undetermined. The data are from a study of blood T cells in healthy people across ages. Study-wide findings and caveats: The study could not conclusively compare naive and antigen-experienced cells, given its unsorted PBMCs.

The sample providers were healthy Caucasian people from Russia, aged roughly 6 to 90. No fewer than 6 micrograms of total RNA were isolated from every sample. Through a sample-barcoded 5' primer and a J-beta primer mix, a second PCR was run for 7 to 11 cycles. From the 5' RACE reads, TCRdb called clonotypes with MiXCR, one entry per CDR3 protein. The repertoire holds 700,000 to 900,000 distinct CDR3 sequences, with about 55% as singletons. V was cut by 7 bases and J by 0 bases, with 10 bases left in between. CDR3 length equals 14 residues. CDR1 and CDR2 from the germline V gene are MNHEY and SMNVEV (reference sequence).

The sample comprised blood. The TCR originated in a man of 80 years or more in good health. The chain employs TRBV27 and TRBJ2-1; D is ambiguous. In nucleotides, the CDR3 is TGTGCCAGCAAGGCGCCGAGCTCCTACAATGAGCAGTTCTTC. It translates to CASKAPSSYNEQFF.